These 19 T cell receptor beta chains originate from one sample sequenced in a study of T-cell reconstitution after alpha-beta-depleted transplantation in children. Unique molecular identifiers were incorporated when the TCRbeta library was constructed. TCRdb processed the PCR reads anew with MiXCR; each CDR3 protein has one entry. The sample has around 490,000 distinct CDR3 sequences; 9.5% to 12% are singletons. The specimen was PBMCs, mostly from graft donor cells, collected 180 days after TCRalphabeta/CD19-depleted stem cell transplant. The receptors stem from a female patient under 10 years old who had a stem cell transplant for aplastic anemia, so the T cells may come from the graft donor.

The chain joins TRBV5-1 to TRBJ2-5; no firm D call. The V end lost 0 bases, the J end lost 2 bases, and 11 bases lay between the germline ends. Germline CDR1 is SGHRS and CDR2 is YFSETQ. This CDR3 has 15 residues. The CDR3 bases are TGCGCCAGCAGCTTGGTGGGGTACGCACAAGAGACCCAGTACTTC. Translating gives CASSLVGYAQETQYF.

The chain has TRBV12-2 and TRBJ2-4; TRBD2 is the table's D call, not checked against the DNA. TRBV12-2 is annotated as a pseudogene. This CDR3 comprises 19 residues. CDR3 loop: CASRFIVSGSVSSKNIQYF. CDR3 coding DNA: TGTGCAAGTCGCTTTATCGTCAGCGGGAGTGTATCATCCAAAAACATTCAGTACTTC.

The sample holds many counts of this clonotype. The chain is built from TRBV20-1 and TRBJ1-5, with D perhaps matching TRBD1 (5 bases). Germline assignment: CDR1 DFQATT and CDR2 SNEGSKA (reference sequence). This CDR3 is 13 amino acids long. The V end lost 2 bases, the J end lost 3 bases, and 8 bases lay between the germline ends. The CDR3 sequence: CSARQTDNQPQHF. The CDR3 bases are TGCAGTGCTAGACAGACAGACAATCAGCCCCAGCATTTT.

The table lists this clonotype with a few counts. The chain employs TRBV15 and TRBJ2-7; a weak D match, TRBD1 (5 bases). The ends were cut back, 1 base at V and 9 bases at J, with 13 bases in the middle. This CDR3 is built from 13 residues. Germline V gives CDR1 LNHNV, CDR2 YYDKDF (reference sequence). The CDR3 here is CATSRATSGWQYV. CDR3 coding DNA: TGTGCCACCAGCAGAGCAACATCAGGGTGGCAGTACGTC.

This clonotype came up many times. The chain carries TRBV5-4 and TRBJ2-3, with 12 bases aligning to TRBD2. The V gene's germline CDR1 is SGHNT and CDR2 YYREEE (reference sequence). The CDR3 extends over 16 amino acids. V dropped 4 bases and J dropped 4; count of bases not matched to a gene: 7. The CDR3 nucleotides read TGTGCCAGCAGCACTGGACTAGCGGGATTCCCAGATACGCAGTATTTT. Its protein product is CASSTGLAGFPDTQYF. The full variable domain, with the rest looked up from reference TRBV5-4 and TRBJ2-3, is ETGVTQSPTHLIKTRGQQVTLRCSSQSGHNTVSWYQQALGQGPQFIFQYYREEENGRGNFPPRFSGLQFPNYSSELNVNALELDDSALYLCASSTGLAGFPDTQYFGPGTRLTVL.

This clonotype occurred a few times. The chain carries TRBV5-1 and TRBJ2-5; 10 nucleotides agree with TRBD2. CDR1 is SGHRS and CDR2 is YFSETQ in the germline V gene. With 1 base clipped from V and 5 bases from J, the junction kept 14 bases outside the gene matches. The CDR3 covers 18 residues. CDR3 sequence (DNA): TGCGCCAGCAGCTTGTTGTACCCTCTAGCGGGAGAGGGTGAGACCCAGTACTTC. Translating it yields CASSLLYPLAGEGETQYF. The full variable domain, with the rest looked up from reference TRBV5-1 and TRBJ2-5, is KAGVTQTPRYLIKTRGQQVTLSCSPISGHRSVSWYQQTPGQGLQFLFEYFSETQRNKGNFPGRFSGRQFSNSRSEMNVSTLELGDSALYLCASSLLYPLAGEGETQYFGPGTRLLVL.

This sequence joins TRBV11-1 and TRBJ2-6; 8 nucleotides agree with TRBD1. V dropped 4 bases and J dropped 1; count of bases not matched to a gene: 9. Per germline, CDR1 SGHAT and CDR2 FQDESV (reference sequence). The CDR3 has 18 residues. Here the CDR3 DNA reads TGTGCCAGCAGCTCGCTCAGACAGGGGTTTTCTGGGGCCAACGTCCTGACTTTC. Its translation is CASSSLRQGFSGANVLTF.

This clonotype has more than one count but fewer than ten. The CDR3 bases are TGTGCCAGCAGTTTAAGTGGATCAGGCAACACCGGGGAGCTGTTTTTT. Its protein is CASSLSGSGNTGELFF. The chain recombines TRBV12-3 or TRBV12-4 with TRBJ2-2; D gene unclear. V lost 2 bases and J lost 2, with 12 bases in between. CDR3 length: 16 residues.

The CDR3 bases are TGTGCCAGCTCACCCCTCAAACGGACCCAGTACTTC. This gives the protein CASSPLKRTQYF. V is TRBV18 and J is TRBJ2-5; no reliable D call. This CDR3 has 12 amino acids. V shed 3 bases and J shed 7 bases, with 9 bases lying between them. The germline V gene has CDR1 KGHSH and CDR2 LQKENI.

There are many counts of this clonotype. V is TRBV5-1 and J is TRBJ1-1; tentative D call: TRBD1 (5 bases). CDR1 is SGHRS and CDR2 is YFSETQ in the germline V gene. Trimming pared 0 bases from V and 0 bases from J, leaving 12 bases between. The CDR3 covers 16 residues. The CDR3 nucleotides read TGCGCCAGCAGCTTGGCCGACAGAATAATGAACACTGAAGCTTTCTTT. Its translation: CASSLADRIMNTEAFF.

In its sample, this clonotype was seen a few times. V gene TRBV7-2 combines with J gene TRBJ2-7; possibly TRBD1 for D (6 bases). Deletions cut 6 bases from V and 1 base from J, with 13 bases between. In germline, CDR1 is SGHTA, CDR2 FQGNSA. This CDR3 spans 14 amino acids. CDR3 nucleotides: TGTGCCAGCAGTCTAATCCAGGGGTCCTACGAGCAGTACGTC. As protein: CASSLIQGSYEQYV.

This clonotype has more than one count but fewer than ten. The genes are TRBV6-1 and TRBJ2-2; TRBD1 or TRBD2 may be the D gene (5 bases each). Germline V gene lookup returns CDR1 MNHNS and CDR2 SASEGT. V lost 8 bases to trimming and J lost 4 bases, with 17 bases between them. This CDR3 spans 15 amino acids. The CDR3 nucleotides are TGTGCCAGCGGGGTTTCGGGGCCCGCCACCGGGGAGCTGTTTTTT. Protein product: CASGVSGPATGELFF.

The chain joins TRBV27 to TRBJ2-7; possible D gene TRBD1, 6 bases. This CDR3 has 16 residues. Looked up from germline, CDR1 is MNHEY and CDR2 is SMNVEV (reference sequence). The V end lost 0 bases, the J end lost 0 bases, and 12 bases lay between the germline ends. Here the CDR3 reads CASSLSGANPSYEQYF. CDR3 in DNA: TGTGCCAGCAGTTTATCGGGGGCGAACCCCTCCTACGAGCAGTACTTC.

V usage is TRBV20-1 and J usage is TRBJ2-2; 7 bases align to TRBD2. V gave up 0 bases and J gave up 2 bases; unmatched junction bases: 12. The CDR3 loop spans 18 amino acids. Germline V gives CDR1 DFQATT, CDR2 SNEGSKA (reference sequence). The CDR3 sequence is CSARDAGLGTINTGELFF. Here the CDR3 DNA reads TGCAGTGCTAGAGATGCGGGGTTGGGGACTATAAACACCGGGGAGCTGTTTTTT.

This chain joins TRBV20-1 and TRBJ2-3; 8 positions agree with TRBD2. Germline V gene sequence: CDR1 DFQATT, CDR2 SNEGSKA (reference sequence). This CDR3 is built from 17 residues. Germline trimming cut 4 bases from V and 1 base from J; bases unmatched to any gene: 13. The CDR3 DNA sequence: TGCAGTGCTAAACCTCGCCCGGCTAGCGGGCGCACAGATACGCAGTATTTT. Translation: CSAKPRPASGRTDTQYF.

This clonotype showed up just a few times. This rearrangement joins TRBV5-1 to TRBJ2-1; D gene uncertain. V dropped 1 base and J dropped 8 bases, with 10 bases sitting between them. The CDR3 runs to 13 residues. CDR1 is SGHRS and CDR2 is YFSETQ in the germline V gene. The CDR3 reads CASSLLPPDEQFF. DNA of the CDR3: TGCGCCAGCAGCTTGCTACCCCCAGATGAGCAGTTCTTC.

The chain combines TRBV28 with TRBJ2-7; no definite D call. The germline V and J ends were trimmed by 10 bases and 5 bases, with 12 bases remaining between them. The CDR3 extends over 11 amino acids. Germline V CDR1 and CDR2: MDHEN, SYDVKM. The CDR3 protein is CAIWGGHEQYF. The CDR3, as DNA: TGTGCCATCTGGGGTGGCCACGAGCAGTACTTC.

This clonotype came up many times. As DNA, the CDR3 is TGTGCCAGCAGTTTGCAGGGGGGGTCCTACGAGCAGTACGTC. Protein: CASSLQGGSYEQYV. The J gene is TRBJ2-7, the V gene TRBV12-3 or TRBV12-4; the D gene could be TRBD1 or TRBD2 (7 bases each). The CDR3 loop spans 14 amino acids. With 3 bases removed from V and 1 base from J, the gap between germline ends came to 10 bases.

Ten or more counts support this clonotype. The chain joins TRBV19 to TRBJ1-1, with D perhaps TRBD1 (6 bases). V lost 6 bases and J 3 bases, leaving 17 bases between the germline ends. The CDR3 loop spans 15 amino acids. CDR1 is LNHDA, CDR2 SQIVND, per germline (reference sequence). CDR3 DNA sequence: TGTGCCAGTAGAATTAGACAGGTCCCGCACACTGAAGCTTTCTTT. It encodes CASRIRQVPHTEAFF. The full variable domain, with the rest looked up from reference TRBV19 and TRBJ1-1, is DGGITQSPKYLFRKEGQNVTLSCEQNLNHDAMYWYRQDPGQGLRLIYYSQIVNDFQKGDIAEGYSVSREKKESFPLTVTSAQKNPTAFYLCASRIRQVPHTEAFFGQGTRLTVV.